This entry lists 28 T cell receptor beta chains sequenced from one sample in a study of Tregs in tolerant kidney transplant recipients. Related graft donors supplied nonmyeloablative bone marrow transplants, and mixed chimerism was transient. The protocol was immunoSEQ multiplex PCR, while the TCRdb copy is restricted to in-frame clones and leaves out a portion. This sample's table has 12,000 to 15,000 clones. Material: CD4+ T cells from blood (PBMCs), obtained 12 months after the transplant. Receptors were obtained from a human patient who received a combined kidney and bone marrow transplant. Some T cells could come from the graft donor.

As to this clone: With the read ending 3 residues before the CDR3 end, the germline J gene is used to fill in that end. The chain combines TRBV6-2 or TRBV6-3 with TRBJ2-4; a possible D gene is TRBD1 (7 bases). The V gene's germline CDR1 is MNHEY and CDR2 SVGEGT. Trimming shortened V by 2 bases and J by 7 bases, and 18 bases separated the two germline ends. The CDR3 totals 16 residues. The sequenced part of the CDR3 DNA is TGTGCCAGCAGTTACGCTGGAGGGGGCCTTCGGAACATT. It specifies CASSYAGGGLRNI. The full CDR3 is CASSYAGGGLRNIQYF.

Regarding this clone: The read terminates 3 residues before the CDR3 end, so the remaining end is supplied by the germline J gene. This rearrangement joins TRBV6-1 to TRBJ1-5, with 8 bases matching TRBD1. Germline assignment: CDR1 MNHNS and CDR2 SASEGT. The CDR3 spans 15 residues. With 1 base clipped from V and 6 bases from J, the junction kept 5 bases outside the gene matches. CDR3 DNA (partial): TGTGCCAGCAGTGAAGAGGGCAGGGGGCTTCAGCCC. Protein product: CASSEEGRGLQP. The whole CDR3 protein reads CASSEEGRGLQPQHF.

This CDR3 reads CSAPKDGGNEKLFF. The covered CDR3 bases are TGCAGTGCACCTAAGGACGGGGGTAATGAAAAA. J is TRBJ1-4 and V is TRBV20-1; D possibly corresponds to TRBD1 (5 bases). The read is 3 residues too short to cover the CDR3 end, so that end is filled in from the germline J gene. This CDR3 is built from 14 residues. Trimming took off 6 bases at V and 4 bases at J, with 15 bases between the two ends. In germline, CDR1 is DFQATT, CDR2 SNEGSKA (reference sequence).

Note on this clone: The read ends 3 residues early relative to the CDR3; the germline J gene fills the gap. The V and J genes are TRBV30 and TRBJ1-4, with 7 positions matching TRBD1. The CDR3 runs to 15 residues. The V gene end was trimmed by 3 bases and the J gene end by 6 bases; junction bases not matched to a gene: 10. Germline values: CDR1 GTSNPN, CDR2 SVGIG (reference sequence). This chain's CDR3 is CAWRRTGATYEKLFF. The CDR3 DNA, read in part, is TGTGCCTGGAGACGTACAGGGGCTACTTATGAAAAA.

Note on this clone: Coverage ceases 3 residues before the CDR3 finishes, and the germline J gene fills in the end. This rearrangement joins TRBV2 to TRBJ1-4, with a possible D match to TRBD1 (5 bases). This CDR3 contains 14 residues. The V end lost 6 bases, the J end lost 0 bases, and 8 bases lay between the germline ends. Looked up from germline, CDR1 is SNHLY and CDR2 is FYNNEI. The CDR3 DNA, read in part, is TGTGCCAGCAGGGACACGGCAACTAATGAAAAA. Its translation: CASRDTATNEK. The full CDR3 is CASRDTATNEKLFF. The full variable domain, in which reference TRBV2 and TRBJ1-4 provide the parts outside the CDR3, is EPEVTQTPSHQVTQMGQEVILRCVPISNHLYFYWYRQILGQKVEFLVSFYNNEISEKSEIFDDQFSVERPDGSNFTLKIRSTKLEDSAMYFCASRDTATNEKLFFGSGTQLSVL.

As regards this clone: The read comes to an end 3 residues before the CDR3 does, leaving the germline J gene to fill in the end. This chain joins TRBV5-1 and TRBJ1-6; D possibly corresponds to TRBD1 (5 bases). CDR3 length: 16 residues. Germline V CDR1 and CDR2: SGHRS, YFSETQ. V lost 2 bases and J 7 bases, leaving 16 bases between the germline ends. The CDR3 DNA, read in part, is TGCGCCAGCAGCTTTTCGCGATGGGGGGGGAATTCACCC. It encodes CASSFSRWGGNSP. Given in full, the CDR3 is CASSFSRWGGNSPLHF.

Note on this clone: Read coverage stops 3 residues before the CDR3 terminus; the germline J gene supplies the remainder. The chain employs TRBV12-3 or TRBV12-4 and TRBJ1-4; tentative D call: TRBD1 (6 bases). V lost 0 bases and J lost 8, with 13 bases in between. The length of the CDR3 is 15 residues. CDR3 sequence: CASSLARAGEEKLFF. The sequenced CDR3 bases are TGTGCCAGCAGTTTAGCACGGGCAGGGGAAGAAAAA.

CDR3 sequence reads: CASRLAGLLTYEQYF. The sequenced CDR3 bases are TGTGCCAGCAGGCTAGCGGGACTCCTCACCTACGAG. The J gene is TRBJ2-7, the V gene TRBV6-2 or TRBV6-3, with TRBD2 matching 9 bases. The read gets to within 3 residues of the CDR3 end, and the germline J gene fills in the rest. J gave up 2 bases and V 6 bases, and 8 bases lay outside the gene matches. Germline CDR1 reads MNHEY; CDR2 reads SVGEGT. The CDR3 length is 15 residues.

CDR3 DNA (partial): TGTGCCAGCAGTGCTTTAGGGGTTAACTATGGC. This codes for CASSALGVNYG. The CDR3, in full, reads CASSALGVNYGYTF. The rearrangement links TRBV2 to TRBJ1-2; tentatively, D is TRBD1 (5 bases). The read ends 3 residues shy of where the CDR3 ends; the end is completed using the germline J gene. This CDR3 region has 14 residues. V lost 4 bases, J lost 1 base, and 10 bases lay in between. The germline gives CDR1 SNHLY, CDR2 FYNNEI.

Comment on this clone: The read ends 3 residues before the CDR3 terminus; that terminus is restored from the germline J gene. The rearrangement links TRBV5-1 to TRBJ1-1; 7 nucleotides match TRBD1. From germline, CDR1 is SGHRS and CDR2 YFSETQ. There are 14 residues in the CDR3. Germline trimming cut 4 bases from V and 0 bases from J; bases unmatched to any gene: 3. The CDR3 region is CASSGDSLNTEAFF. Partial CDR3 DNA: TGCGCCAGCAGCGGGGACAGTTTGAACACTGAA.

Details on this clone: The read terminates 3 residues ahead of where the CDR3 ends, so the germline J gene completes it. V and J are TRBV5-1 and TRBJ2-5; weak D call: TRBD1 (5 bases). Germline V gives CDR1 SGHRS, CDR2 YFSETQ. V was pared by 2 bases and J by 5 bases, with 10 bases between. The CDR3 sequence is 13 residues long. CDR3 region: CASSFQGEETQYF. CDR3 DNA (partial): TGCGCCAGCAGCTTCCAGGGTGAGGAGACC.

On this clone: The CDR3 goes on 3 residues after the read ends, and that part is filled in from the germline J gene. The V gene is TRBV18, the J gene TRBJ2-5; D is possibly TRBD2 (7 bases). V dropped 3 bases and J dropped 5 bases, with 13 bases sitting between them. The germline V gene has CDR1 KGHSH and CDR2 LQKENI. CDR3 size: 14 residues. The CDR3 DNA, read in part, is TGTGCCAGCTCACCGTGGGGGGGCTCGGAGACC. This translates into CASSPWGGSET. In full, the CDR3 reads CASSPWGGSETQYF.

Notes on this clone: From the germline J gene comes the end of the CDR3, since the read stops 3 residues before it. The chain has TRBV7-2 and TRBJ2-5; D might be TRBD2 (6 bases). CDR1 is SGHTA and CDR2 is FQGNSA in the germline V gene. The V and J ends lost 5 bases and 5 bases respectively, with 18 bases between them. CDR3 length equals 15 residues. Partial CDR3 DNA: TGTGCCAGCAGCACCGGGACTGTTAAGGGGGAGACC. Translated: CASSTGTVKGET. The complete CDR3 reads CASSTGTVKGETQYF.

As for this clone: The DNA ends 3 residues before the CDR3 does, and the rest of the CDR3 is filled in from the germline J gene. This chain links TRBV28 with TRBJ2-3; weak D call: TRBD2 (6 bases). V shed 3 bases and J shed 3 bases, with 22 bases lying between them. Germline V CDR1 and CDR2: MDHEN, SYDVKM. The CDR3 sequence is 18 residues long. CDR3 sequence reads: CASSLLSGLAIGTDTQYF. CDR3 DNA, as far as it was read: TGTGCCAGCAGTTTGCTAAGCGGTCTAGCGATCGGGACAGATACG.

Of note for this clone: The read ends 3 residues before the CDR3 terminus; that terminus is restored from the germline J gene. The chain recombines TRBV19 with TRBJ1-2; 8 bases agree with TRBD1. This CDR3 is built from 14 residues. The germline V gene has CDR1 LNHDA and CDR2 SQIVND (reference sequence). Trimming removed 5 bases from V and 7 bases from J; junction bases left unmatched: 9. Incomplete CDR3 DNA: TGTGCCAGTAGTTTCCGGACAGGGTCGGGTGGC. Protein: CASSFRTGSGG. The whole CDR3 protein is CASSFRTGSGGYTF.

With respect to this clone: The missing CDR3 end, 3 residues past where the read stops, is filled in from the germline J gene. The chain is built from TRBV19 and TRBJ2-7; TRBD1 matches 7 bases. CDR3 length: 15 amino acids. Germline V gene lookup returns CDR1 LNHDA and CDR2 SQIVND (reference sequence). V shed 3 bases and J 2 bases; nucleotides not matched to a gene: 7. The CDR3 region is CASSIVRQGAYEQYF. CDR3 DNA, as far as it was read: TGTGCCAGTAGTATTGTCAGGCAGGGGGCCTACGAG. Supplemented by reference TRBV19 and TRBJ2-7, the full variable domain reads DGGITQSPKYLFRKEGQNVTLSCEQNLNHDAMYWYRQDPGQGLRLIYYSQIVNDFQKGDIAEGYSVSREKKESFPLTVTSAQKNPTAFYLCASSIVRQGAYEQYFGPGTRLTVT.

Notes on this clone: The read is 3 residues too short to cover the CDR3 end, so that end is filled in from the germline J gene. The genes are TRBV7-9 and TRBJ2-7; 10 bases match TRBD2. The CDR3 runs 14 residues. The V and J ends lost 3 bases and 5 bases, in that order; junction bases with no gene match: 4. Germline V gives CDR1 SEHNR, CDR2 FQNEAQ (reference sequence). CDR3: CASSFSAGGDEQYF. The sequenced CDR3 bases are TGTGCCAGCAGCTTTTCAGCGGGAGGGGACGAG.

For this clone: The CDR3 goes on 3 residues after the read ends, and that part is filled in from the germline J gene. The chain links TRBV14 to TRBJ2-3, with D uncertain. The CDR3 runs 11 residues. The V end was cut by 3 bases, the J end by 7 bases, with 5 bases between. Germline assignment: CDR1 SGHDN and CDR2 FVKESK. The CDR3 sequence: CASSQGHTQYF. CDR3 DNA, as far as it was read: TGTGCCAGCAGCCAGGGCCATACG.

Turning to this clone: With the read ending 3 residues before the CDR3 end, the germline J gene is used to fill in that end. The chain is built from TRBV7-9 and TRBJ2-1; D is possibly TRBD2 (6 bases). The V end lost 5 bases, the J end lost 0 bases, and 11 bases lay between the germline ends. The germline gives CDR1 SEHNR, CDR2 FQNEAQ (reference sequence). This CDR3 is built from 15 residues. The CDR3 region is CASSRRGSSYNEQFF. The sequenced part of the CDR3 DNA is TGTGCCAGCAGCCGACGGGGGAGCTCCTACAATGAG.

To note about this clone: The read halts 3 residues ahead of the CDR3 end, with the missing end drawn from the germline J gene. The rearrangement joins TRBV5-4 to TRBJ1-1, with 10 bases identical to TRBD1. This CDR3 spans 15 amino acids. V lost 4 bases, J lost 4 bases, and 7 bases stayed unmatched. Germline V gives CDR1 SGHNT, CDR2 YYREEE (reference sequence). CDR3 loop: CASSAGTGEGTEAFF. The sequenced part of the CDR3 DNA is TGTGCCAGCAGCGCCGGGACAGGGGAGGGCACTGAA.

CDR3 DNA (partial): TGTGCCAGCAGCGTATCCCCTACAGGGGGCGCGAACACTGAA. This translates into CASSVSPTGGANTE. The full-length CDR3 reads as CASSVSPTGGANTEAFF. V and J are TRBV9 and TRBJ1-1; 9 bases map to TRBD1. The read terminates 3 residues ahead of where the CDR3 ends, so the germline J gene completes it. Germline CDR1 is SGDLS and CDR2 is YYNGEE. This CDR3 is built from 17 residues. V lost 1 base and J lost 1; bases outside the gene matches: 8.

In regard to this clone: The read ends 3 residues before the CDR3 terminus; that terminus is restored from the germline J gene. The V gene is TRBV18, the J gene TRBJ1-1, with a weak D call TRBD1 (5 bases). V was cut by 6 bases and J by 0 bases, with 11 bases left in between. This CDR3 region has 14 residues. The germline V gene encodes CDR1 KGHSH and CDR2 LQKENI. CDR3 DNA (partial): TGTGCCAGCTCCCCGCGGGGCTTGAACACTGAA. Translating it yields CASSPRGLNTE. The entire CDR3 protein reads CASSPRGLNTEAFF.

According to its frequency, this clone is large. The read ends 3 residues shy of where the CDR3 ends; the end is completed using the germline J gene. The chain has TRBV20-1 and TRBJ1-1, with D tentatively TRBD1 (5 bases). Germline lookup yields CDR1 DFQATT and CDR2 SNEGSKA (reference sequence). This CDR3 is built from 15 residues. Trimming pared 0 bases from V and 5 bases from J, leaving 16 bases between. The CDR3 protein is CSAREQGGGRTEAFF. The DNA read from the CDR3 is TGCAGTGCTAGAGAGCAGGGAGGAGGTAGGACTGAA.

Details on this clone: The read halts 3 residues ahead of the CDR3 end, with the missing end drawn from the germline J gene. The rearrangement links TRBV18 to TRBJ2-5; TRBD2 agrees at 11 bases. There are 16 residues in the CDR3. Losses at the gene ends were 3 bases for V and 6 bases for J; bases not matched to a gene: 9. CDR1 KGHSH and CDR2 LQKENI come from the germline V gene. Incomplete CDR3 DNA: TGTGCCAGCTCACCGCGAACTAGCGGGAGTAGTCAGACC. The encoded protein is CASSPRTSGSSQT. The whole CDR3 region reads CASSPRTSGSSQTQYF.

Worth noting for this clone: The CDR3 is cut off 3 residues early in the read; its end comes from the germline J gene. This chain uses TRBV20-1 with TRBJ2-5; 7 bases are shared with TRBD2. The CDR3 covers 14 residues. The trim removed 5 bases at V and 2 bases at J, leaving 8 bases unmatched. Germline V gene data show CDR1 as DFQATT and CDR2 as SNEGSKA (reference sequence). The CDR3 sequence: CSASHGAGQETQYF. Partial CDR3 DNA: TGCAGTGCTTCACACGGAGCGGGACAAGAGACC.

Remarks on this clone: The CDR3 end lies 3 residues beyond the end of the read and is filled in from the germline J gene. V is TRBV5-7 and J is TRBJ2-5; TRBD2 might be the D (6 bases). TRBV5-7 is an ORF; its function is uncertain. Between the trimmed V and J ends, which lost 2 bases and 1 base, there was a span of 9 bases. The CDR3 has 14 residues. The CDR3 loop is CASSFGGPQETQYF. The sequenced CDR3 bases are TGTGCCAGCAGCTTCGGAGGGCCCCAAGAGACC.

CDR3 bases read: TGTGCCAGCAGCCCAAATACAGGGGGCCCTGAA. Translating it yields CASSPNTGGPE. The entire CDR3 protein is CASSPNTGGPEAFF. The chain joins TRBV2 to TRBJ1-1; 9 positions agree with TRBD1. Read data end 3 residues before the CDR3 end; the end is taken from the germline J gene. The V gene end was trimmed by 6 bases and the J gene end by 6 bases; junction bases not matched to a gene: 8. Germline values: CDR1 SNHLY, CDR2 FYNNEI. The CDR3 extends over 14 amino acids.

Concerning this clone: The read halts 3 residues ahead of the CDR3 end, with the missing end drawn from the germline J gene. The rearrangement joins TRBV20-1 to TRBJ2-7; tentative D call: TRBD1 (6 bases). This CDR3 is built from 14 residues. In germline, CDR1 is DFQATT, CDR2 SNEGSKA (reference sequence). The V and J ends lost 0 bases and 4 bases respectively, with 13 bases between them. The CDR3 region is CSAREGTRGYEQYF. The covered CDR3 bases are TGCAGTGCTAGAGAGGGGACAAGAGGGTACGAG.